This T cell receptor beta chain came from a study of blood T cells in healthy people across ages. Findings of the study overall: Donor CMV infection status was unknown, possibly confounding age-related changes in expanded clonotypes.

A sample-barcoded 5' primer and a J-beta primer mix were used in a second PCR of roughly 7 to 11 cycles. Sequencing recovered at least 2.5 million CDR3-containing paired-end reads from each sample. TCRdb re-analysed the 5' RACE reads in MiXCR, keeping a single row per CDR3 protein. The sample shows 500,000 to 550,000 distinct CDR3 sequences, nearly 25% of them seen only once. Looked up from germline, CDR1 is SNHLY and CDR2 is FYNNEI. V was clipped by 4 bases and J by 3 bases, with 10 bases between them. This CDR3 is 13 amino acids long. Details on this clonotype: The target antigen is unknown.

This sample also appeared in a second study, on T cells of mothers and their children.

This sequence joins TRBV2 and TRBJ2-7, with D unresolved. The sequenced sample consisted of blood. The receptor comes from a boy aged 10-17 years in good health. The CDR3 DNA is TGTGCCAGCAGTGGGCTGGGCGTCTACGAGCAGTACTTC. This gives the protein CASSGLGVYEQYF.